This T cell receptor beta chain comes out of a study of blood T cell repertoires in COVID-19. The overall study: There were acute and convalescent COVID-19 samples, and they came from the United States, Italy and Spain.

Participant-reported clinical history was the basis for cohort assignment. As originally analysed: Amplified reference gene primers provided the basis for estimating nucleated cell counts. Libraries were prepared by immunoSEQ multiplex PCR; TCRdb keeps only in-frame clonotypes and omits some of them. The V and J calls and clone size come from that table; D and trimming were worked out from the DNA. The sample lists around 260,000 clones; 90% were seen once. The clonotype comes from a woman in her thirties who had recovered from COVID-19. Specimen: PBMCs or T cells enriched from blood (not recorded which).

In DNA form, the CDR3 reads TGCGCCAGCAGCCCATGGGACAGGGTTAACACTGAAGCTTTCTTT. Amino acids: CASSPWDRVNTEAFF. V is TRBV5-1 and J is TRBJ1-1, with 9 bases identical to TRBD1. The CDR3 has 15 amino acids. Looked up from germline, CDR1 is SGHRS and CDR2 is YFSETQ. V gave up 4 bases and J gave up 2 bases; unmatched junction bases: 6.